Presented here are 6 T cell receptor beta chains from one specimen sequenced in a study of human T cells and chemical hapten exposure (dated by TCRdb to about 2021). The method behind the library was RACE. TCRdb records NextSeq 500 as the sequencer. TCRdb itself trimmed the public reads at Q25 with fastp, ran MiXCR and retained productive beta chains. Every distinct CDR3 protein forms one entry, paired with its most common genes and DNA. The sample table records 330,000 or so distinct CDR3 sequences; around 6% of these occur just once. The ten most abundant clones make up about 6% of the sample. The sample's time point label, decoded: patch test 2, 6 weeks after DPC sensitization. The treatment or condition label corresponds to: therapeutic diphenylcyclopropenone sensitization with weekly scalp DPC. This specimen consisted of whole blood, obtained in connection with sensitization to the hapten diphenylcyclopropenone (DPC). The receptors stem from a woman aged 18-29 years with alopecia areata. Some clones in this sample may be carry-over from other donors' samples.

This clonotype was seen ten or more times. This chain joins TRBV20-1 and TRBJ1-3, with D tentatively TRBD1 (6 bases). Germline V gene lookup returns CDR1 DFQATT and CDR2 SNEGSKA (reference sequence). The CDR3 is 12 residues long. Trimming removed 5 bases at V and 4 bases at J, with 9 bases between. This chain's CDR3 is CSARTGGNTIYF. The CDR3 DNA reads as TGCAGTGCTCGAACAGGGGGAAACACCATATATTTT.

This clonotype was counted only a few times. The chain has TRBV27 and TRBJ2-3, with a weak D call TRBD2 (5 bases). With 5 bases removed from V and 1 base from J, the gap between germline ends came to 13 bases. The V gene's germline CDR1 is MNHEY and CDR2 SMNVEV (reference sequence). The CDR3 is made up of 15 amino acids. The CDR3: CASSPARAGTDTQYF. The CDR3 region has the DNA TGTGCCAGCAGTCCCGCGAGGGCCGGCACAGATACGCAGTATTTT.

This clonotype has only a few counts. The chain couples TRBV20-1 to TRBJ2-7; D remains unclear. Germline V gives CDR1 DFQATT, CDR2 SNEGSKA (reference sequence). CDR3 size: 13 residues. V gave up 3 bases and J gave up 4 bases, with 13 bases separating them. The CDR3 here is CSARYPSLYEQYF. CDR3 DNA: TGCAGTGCTAGGTACCCGTCTCTTTACGAGCAGTACTTC.

The rearrangement joins TRBV3-1 to TRBJ2-1; a weak D match, TRBD1 (6 bases). CDR3 size: 14 residues. Germline-derived CDR1 and CDR2 are LGHDT and YNNKEL (reference sequence). V was trimmed by 0 bases and J by 7 bases, leaving 10 bases between them. CDR3 nucleotide sequence: TGTGCCAGCAGCCAAGATCTAGGGGGAAATGAGCAGTTCTTC. Protein: CASSQDLGGNEQFF.

The V call is TRBV20-1, the J call TRBJ1-2, with D possibly matching TRBD1 (6 bases). This CDR3 comprises 13 residues. CDR1 DFQATT and CDR2 SNEGSKA come from the germline V gene (reference sequence). V was clipped by 6 bases and J by 4 bases, with 15 bases between them. CDR3 in amino acids: CSANRDTIYGYTF. CDR3 nucleotide sequence: TGCAGTGCAAACCGGGACACCATCTATGGCTACACCTTC.

This clonotype appeared many times. The rearrangement joins TRBV3-1 to TRBJ2-1; 9 bases align to TRBD1. Germline V gives CDR1 LGHDT, CDR2 YNNKEL (reference sequence). The V gene end was trimmed by 5 bases and the J gene end by 3 bases; junction bases not matched to a gene: 5. This CDR3 has 15 residues. The CDR3 DNA sequence: TGTGCCAGCAGCTCACCGGGACAGGGCTACAATGAGCAGTTCTTC. Residues: CASSSPGQGYNEQFF.